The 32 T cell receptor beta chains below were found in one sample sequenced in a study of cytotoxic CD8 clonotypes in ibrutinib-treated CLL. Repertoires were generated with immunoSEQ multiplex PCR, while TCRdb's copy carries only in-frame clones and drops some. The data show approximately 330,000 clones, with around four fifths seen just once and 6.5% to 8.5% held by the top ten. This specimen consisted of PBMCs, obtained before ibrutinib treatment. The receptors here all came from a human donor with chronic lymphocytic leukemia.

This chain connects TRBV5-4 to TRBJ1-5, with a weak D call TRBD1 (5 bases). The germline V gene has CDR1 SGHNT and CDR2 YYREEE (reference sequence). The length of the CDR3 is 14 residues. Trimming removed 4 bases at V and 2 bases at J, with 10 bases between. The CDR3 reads CASSAGGGNQPQHF. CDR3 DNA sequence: TGTGCCAGCAGCGCGGGGGGGGGCAATCAGCCCCAGCATTTT.

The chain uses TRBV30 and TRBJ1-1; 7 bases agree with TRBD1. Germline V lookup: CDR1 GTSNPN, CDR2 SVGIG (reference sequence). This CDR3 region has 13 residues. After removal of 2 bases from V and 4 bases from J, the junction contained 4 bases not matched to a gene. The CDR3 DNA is TGTGCCTGGAGTCTACAGGGGTCCACTGAAGCTTTCTTT. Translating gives CAWSLQGSTEAFF.

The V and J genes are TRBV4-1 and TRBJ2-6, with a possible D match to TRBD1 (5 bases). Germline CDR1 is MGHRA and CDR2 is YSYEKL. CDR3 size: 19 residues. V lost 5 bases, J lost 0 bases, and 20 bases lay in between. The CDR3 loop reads CASSITVGQGNSGANVLTF. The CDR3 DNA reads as TGCGCCAGCAGCATCACGGTGGGGCAGGGAAACTCTGGGGCCAACGTCCTGACTTTC.

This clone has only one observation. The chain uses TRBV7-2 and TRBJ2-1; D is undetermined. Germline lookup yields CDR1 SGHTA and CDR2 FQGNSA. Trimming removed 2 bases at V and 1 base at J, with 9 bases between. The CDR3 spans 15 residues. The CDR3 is CASSLRWLSYNEQFF. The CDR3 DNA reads TGTGCCAGCAGCTTACGCTGGCTATCCTACAATGAGCAGTTCTTC.

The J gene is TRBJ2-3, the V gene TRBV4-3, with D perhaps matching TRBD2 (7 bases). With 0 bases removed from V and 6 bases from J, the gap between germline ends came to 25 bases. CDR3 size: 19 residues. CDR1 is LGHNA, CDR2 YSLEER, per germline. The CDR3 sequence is CASSQDNFSGGGGRDTQYF. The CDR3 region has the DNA TGCGCCAGCAGCCAAGATAATTTCTCGGGGGGCGGGGGAAGGGATACGCAGTATTTT.

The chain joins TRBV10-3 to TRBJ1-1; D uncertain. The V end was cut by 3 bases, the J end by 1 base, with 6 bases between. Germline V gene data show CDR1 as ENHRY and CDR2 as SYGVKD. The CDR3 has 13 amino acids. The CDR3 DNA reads TGTGCCATCAGTGATGAAGGGAACACTGAAGCTTTCTTT. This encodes CAISDEGNTEAFF.

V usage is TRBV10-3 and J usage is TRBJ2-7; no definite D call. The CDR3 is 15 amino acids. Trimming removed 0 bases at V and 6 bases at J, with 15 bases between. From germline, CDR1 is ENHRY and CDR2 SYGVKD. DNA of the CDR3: TGTGCCATCAGTGAGTCGCCAGATTATCGGGTCGAGCAGTACTTC. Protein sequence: CAISESPDYRVEQYF.

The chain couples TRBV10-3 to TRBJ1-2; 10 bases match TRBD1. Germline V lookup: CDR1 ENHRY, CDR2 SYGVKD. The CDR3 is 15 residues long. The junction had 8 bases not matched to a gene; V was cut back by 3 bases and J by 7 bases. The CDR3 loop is CAISDGAGQGSGYTF. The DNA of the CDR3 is TGTGCCATCAGTGATGGGGCGGGACAGGGGAGTGGCTACACCTTC.

The CDR3 nucleotides are TGCGCCAGCAGCTTGGAGCTAGGGGTTACTGAAGCTTTCTTT. This sequence encodes CASSLELGVTEAFF. The J gene is TRBJ1-1, the V gene TRBV5-1; TRBD1 might be the D (5 bases). Germline lookup yields CDR1 SGHRS and CDR2 YFSETQ. This CDR3 spans 14 amino acids. The V and J ends lost 0 bases and 5 bases respectively, with 11 bases between them.

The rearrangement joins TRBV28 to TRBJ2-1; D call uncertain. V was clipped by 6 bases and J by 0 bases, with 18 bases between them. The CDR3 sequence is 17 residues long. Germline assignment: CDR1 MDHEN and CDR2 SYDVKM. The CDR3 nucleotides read TGTGCCAGCAGCAAACGGCGGCAGACGAGCTCCTACAATGAGCAGTTCTTC. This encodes CASSKRRQTSSYNEQFF. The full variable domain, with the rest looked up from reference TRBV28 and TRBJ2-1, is DVKVTQSSRYLVKRTGEKVFLECVQDMDHENMFWYRQDPGLGLRLIYFSYDVKMKEKGDIPEGYSVSREKKERFSLILESASTNQTSMYLCASSKRRQTSSYNEQFFGPGTRLTVL.

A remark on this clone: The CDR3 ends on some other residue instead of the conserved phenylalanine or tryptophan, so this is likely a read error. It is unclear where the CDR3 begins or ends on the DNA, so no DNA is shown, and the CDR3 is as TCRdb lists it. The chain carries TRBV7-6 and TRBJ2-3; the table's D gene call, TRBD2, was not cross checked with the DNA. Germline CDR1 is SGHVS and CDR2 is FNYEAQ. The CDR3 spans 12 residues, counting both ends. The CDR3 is CASSPRGSGVGG.

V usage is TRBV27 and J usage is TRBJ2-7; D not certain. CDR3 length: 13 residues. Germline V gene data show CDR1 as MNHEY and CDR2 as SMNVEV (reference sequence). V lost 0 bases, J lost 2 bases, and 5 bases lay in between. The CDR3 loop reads CASSLSGPYEQYF. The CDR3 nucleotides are TGTGCCAGCAGTTTATCTGGCCCCTACGAGCAGTACTTC.

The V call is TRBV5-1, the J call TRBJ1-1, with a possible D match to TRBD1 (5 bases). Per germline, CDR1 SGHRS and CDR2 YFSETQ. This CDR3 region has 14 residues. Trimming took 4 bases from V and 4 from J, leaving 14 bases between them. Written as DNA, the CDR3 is TGCGCCAGCAGCCCCCAGGGCGGAGGCACTGAAGCTTTCTTT. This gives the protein CASSPQGGGTEAFF.

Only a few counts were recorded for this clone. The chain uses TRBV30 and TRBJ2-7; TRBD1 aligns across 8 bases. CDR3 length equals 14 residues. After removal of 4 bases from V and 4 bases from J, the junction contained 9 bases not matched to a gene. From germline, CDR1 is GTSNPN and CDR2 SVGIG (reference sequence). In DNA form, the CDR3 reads TGTGCCTGGAATCCACCGGACAGGGTGTACGAGCAGTACTTC. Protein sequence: CAWNPPDRVYEQYF.

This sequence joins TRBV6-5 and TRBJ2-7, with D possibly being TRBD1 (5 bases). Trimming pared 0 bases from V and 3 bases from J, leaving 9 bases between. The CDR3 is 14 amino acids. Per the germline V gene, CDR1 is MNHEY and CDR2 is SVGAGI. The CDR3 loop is CASSYSEQDYEQYF. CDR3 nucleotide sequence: TGTGCCAGCAGTTACTCGGAACAGGACTACGAGCAGTACTTC.

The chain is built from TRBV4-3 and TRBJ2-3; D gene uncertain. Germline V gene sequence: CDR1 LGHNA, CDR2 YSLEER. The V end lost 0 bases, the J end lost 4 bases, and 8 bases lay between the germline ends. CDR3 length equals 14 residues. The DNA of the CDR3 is TGCGCCAGCAGCCAAGACGGGTTGCCAGATACGCAGTATTTT. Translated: CASSQDGLPDTQYF.

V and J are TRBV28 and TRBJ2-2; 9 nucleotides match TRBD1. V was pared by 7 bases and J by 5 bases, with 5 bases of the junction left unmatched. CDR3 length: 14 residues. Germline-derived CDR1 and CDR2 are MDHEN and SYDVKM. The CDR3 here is CASTGTGRTGELFF. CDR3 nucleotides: TGTGCCAGCACCGGGACAGGGAGGACCGGGGAGCTGTTTTTT.

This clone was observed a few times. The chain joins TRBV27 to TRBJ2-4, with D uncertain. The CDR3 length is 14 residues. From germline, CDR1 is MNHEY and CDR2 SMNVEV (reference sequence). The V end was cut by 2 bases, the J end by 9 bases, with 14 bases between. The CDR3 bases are TGTGCCAGCAGTTTAGGAAACCTGGTGGGCATTCAGTACTTC. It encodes CASSLGNLVGIQYF.

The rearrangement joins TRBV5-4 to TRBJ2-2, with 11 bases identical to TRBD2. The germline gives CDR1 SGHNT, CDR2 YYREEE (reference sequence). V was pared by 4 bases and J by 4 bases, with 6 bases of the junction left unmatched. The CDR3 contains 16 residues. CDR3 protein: CASSELAGAVTGELFF. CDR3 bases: TGTGCCAGCAGCGAACTAGCGGGAGCCGTCACCGGGGAGCTGTTTTTT.

CDR3 residues: CAIRPGQESYEQYF. CDR3 nucleotides: TGTGCCATCAGACCGGGACAGGAGTCCTACGAGCAGTACTTC. The V call is TRBV10-3, the J call TRBJ2-7; 8 nucleotides agree with TRBD1. CDR1 is ENHRY and CDR2 is SYGVKD in the germline V gene. V was pared by 6 bases and J by 1 base, with 5 bases of the junction left unmatched. CDR3 size: 14 residues.

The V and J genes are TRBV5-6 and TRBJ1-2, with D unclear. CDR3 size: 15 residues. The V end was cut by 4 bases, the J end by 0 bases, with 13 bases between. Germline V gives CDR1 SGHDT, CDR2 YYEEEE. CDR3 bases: TGTGCCAGCAGCACGATACTTCTAGCTAACTATGGCTACACCTTC. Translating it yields CASSTILLANYGYTF.

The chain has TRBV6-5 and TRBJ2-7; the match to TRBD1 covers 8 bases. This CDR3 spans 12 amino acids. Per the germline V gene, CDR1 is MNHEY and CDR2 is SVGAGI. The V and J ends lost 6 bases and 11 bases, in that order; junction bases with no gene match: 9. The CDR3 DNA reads TGTGCCAGCAGAGCAGAACCGGGACAGGAGTACTTC. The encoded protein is CASRAEPGQEYF.

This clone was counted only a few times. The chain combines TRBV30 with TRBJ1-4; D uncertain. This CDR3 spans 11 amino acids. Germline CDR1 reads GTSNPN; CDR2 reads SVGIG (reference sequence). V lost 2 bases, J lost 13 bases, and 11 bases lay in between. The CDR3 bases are TGTGCCTGGAGTTCGGGGTCTGCACTGTTTTTT. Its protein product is CAWSSGSALFF.

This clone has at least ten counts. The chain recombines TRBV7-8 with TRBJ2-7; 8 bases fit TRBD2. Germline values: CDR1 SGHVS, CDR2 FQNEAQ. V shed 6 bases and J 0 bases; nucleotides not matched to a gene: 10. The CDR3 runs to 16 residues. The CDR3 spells CASRKRLSGSSYEQYF. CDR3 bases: TGTGCCAGCAGGAAACGTTTAAGCGGGAGCTCCTACGAGCAGTACTTC.

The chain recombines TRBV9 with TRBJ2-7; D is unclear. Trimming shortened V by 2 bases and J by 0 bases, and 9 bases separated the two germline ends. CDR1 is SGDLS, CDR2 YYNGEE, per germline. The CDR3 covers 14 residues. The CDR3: CASSVGQNSYEQYF. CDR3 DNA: TGTGCCAGCAGCGTTGGGCAGAACTCCTACGAGCAGTACTTC.

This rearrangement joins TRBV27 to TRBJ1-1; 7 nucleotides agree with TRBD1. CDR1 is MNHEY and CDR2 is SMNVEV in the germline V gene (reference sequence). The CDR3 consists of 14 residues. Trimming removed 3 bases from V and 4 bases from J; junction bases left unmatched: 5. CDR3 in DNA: TGTGCCAGCAGTTTGAGGGGGCTCAGCACTGAAGCTTTCTTT. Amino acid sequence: CASSLRGLSTEAFF.

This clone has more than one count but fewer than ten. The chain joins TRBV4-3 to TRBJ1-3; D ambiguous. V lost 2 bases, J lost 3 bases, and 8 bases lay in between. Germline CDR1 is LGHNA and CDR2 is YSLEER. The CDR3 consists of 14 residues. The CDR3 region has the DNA TGCGCCAGCAGCCAAAACTCCCTTGGAAACACCATATATTTT. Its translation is CASSQNSLGNTIYF.

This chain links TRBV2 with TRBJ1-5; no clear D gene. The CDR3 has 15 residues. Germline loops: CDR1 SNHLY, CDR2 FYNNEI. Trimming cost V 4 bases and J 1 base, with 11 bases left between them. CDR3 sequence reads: CASSGQAASNQPQHF. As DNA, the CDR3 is TGTGCCAGCAGTGGGCAGGCGGCAAGCAATCAGCCCCAGCATTTT.

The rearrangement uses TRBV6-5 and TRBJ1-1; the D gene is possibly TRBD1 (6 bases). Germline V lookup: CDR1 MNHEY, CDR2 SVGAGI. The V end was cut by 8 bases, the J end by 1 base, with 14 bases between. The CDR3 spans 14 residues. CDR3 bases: TGTGCCAGCCAGACGACAGGCGAGAACACTGAAGCTTTCTTT. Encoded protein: CASQTTGENTEAFF.

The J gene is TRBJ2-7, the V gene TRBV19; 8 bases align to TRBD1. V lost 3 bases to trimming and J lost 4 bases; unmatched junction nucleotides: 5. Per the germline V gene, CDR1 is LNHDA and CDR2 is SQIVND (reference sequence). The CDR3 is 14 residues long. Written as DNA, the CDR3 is TGTGCCAGTAGTATTCCGGGACAGGAGTACGAGCAGTACTTC. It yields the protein CASSIPGQEYEQYF.

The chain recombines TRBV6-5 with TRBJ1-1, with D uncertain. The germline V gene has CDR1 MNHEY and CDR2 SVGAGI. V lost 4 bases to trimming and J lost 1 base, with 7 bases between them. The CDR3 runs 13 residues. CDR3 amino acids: CASSFGSNTEAFF. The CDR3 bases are TGTGCCAGCAGTTTCGGCTCGAACACTGAAGCTTTCTTT.

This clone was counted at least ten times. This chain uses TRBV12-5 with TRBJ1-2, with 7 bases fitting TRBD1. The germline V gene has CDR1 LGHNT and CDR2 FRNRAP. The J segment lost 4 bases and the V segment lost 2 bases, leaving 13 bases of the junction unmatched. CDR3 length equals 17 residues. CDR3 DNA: TGTGCTAGTGGTTTGTTAGGCAGGGGGTTCCCCTTCTATGGCTACACCTTC. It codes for CASGLLGRGFPFYGYTF.